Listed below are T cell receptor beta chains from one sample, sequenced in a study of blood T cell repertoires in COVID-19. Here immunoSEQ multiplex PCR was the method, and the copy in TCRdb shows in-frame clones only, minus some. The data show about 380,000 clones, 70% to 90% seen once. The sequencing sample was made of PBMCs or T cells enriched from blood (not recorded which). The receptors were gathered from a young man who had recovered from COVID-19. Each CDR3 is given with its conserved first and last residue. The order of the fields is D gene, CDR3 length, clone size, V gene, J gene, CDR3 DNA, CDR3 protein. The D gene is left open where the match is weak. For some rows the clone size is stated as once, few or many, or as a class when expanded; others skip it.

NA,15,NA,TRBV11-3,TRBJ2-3,TGTGCCAGCAGCTTAACTAGACTTCACACAGATACGCAGTATTTT,CASSLTRLHTDTQYF
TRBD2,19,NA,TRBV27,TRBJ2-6,TGTGCCAGCAGTTTATCACAAGGGGCGGGGGGCTCTGGGGCCAACGTCCTGACTTTC,CASSLSQGAGGSGANVLTF
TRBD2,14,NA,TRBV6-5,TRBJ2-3,TGTGCCAGCAGACTTGGACTAGACACAGATACGCAGTATTTT,CASRLGLDTDTQYF
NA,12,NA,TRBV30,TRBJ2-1,TGTGCCTGGGGGACTGGTGGCAATGAGCAGTTCTTC,CAWGTGGNEQFF
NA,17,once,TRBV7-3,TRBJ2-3,TGTGCCAGCAGCTTAGGGTTCGACTTCTCCCACCCAGATACGCAGTATTTT,CASSLGFDFSHPDTQYF
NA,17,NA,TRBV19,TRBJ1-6,TGTGCCAGTAGACTCACAGGGATGAGCTCCTATAATTCACCCCTCCACTTT,CASRLTGMSSYNSPLHF
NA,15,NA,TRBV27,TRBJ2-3,TGTGCCAGCAGTTTTAGGCTAGGGGGAAAGGATACGCAGTATTTT,CASSFRLGGKDTQYF
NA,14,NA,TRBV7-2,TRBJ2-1,TGTGCCAGCAGCCTACCGACTAAAACTGCTGAGCAGTTCTTC,CASSLPTKTAEQFF
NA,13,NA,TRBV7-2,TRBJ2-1,TGTGCCAGCAGCTTAGTACGGGGAAGTGAGCAGTTCTTC,CASSLVRGSEQFF
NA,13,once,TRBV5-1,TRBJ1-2,TGCGCCAGCAGCTTGGGTACGGGAGAGGGCTACACCTTC,CASSLGTGEGYTF
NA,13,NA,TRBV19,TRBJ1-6,TGTGCCAGTACAAACTCCTATAATTCACCCCTCCACTTT,CASTNSYNSPLHF
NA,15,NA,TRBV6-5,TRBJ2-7,TGTGCCAGCAGTCCCACAGTGACGGTCTCCTACGAGCAGTACTTC,CASSPTVTVSYEQYF
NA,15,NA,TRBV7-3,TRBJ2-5,TGTGCCAGCAGCTTAACGGGCCAGGGGGGAGAGACCCAGTACTTC,CASSLTGQGGETQYF
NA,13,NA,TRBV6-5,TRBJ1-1,TGTGCCAGCAGTTACTCCCTCAGCGGTGAAGCTTTCTTT,CASSYSLSGEAFF
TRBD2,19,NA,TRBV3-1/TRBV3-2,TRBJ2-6,TGTGCCAGCAGCCTCCGGCCGGGACTAGCGGGGTATGGGGCCAACGTCCTGACTTTC,CASSLRPGLAGYGANVLTF
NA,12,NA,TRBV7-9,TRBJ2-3,TGTGCCAGCGGGACTCTGGTGGATACGCAGTATTTT,CASGTLVDTQYF
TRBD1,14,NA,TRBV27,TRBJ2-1,TGTGCCAGCAGTCCCGACAGGGTTTACAATGAGCAGTTCTTC,CASSPDRVYNEQFF
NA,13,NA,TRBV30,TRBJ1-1,TGTGCCTGGAGTGTGCAGGGGTTCACTGAAGCTTTCTTT,CAWSVQGFTEAFF
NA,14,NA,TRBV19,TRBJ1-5,TGTGCCAGTAGTATAGCAGGGTGGAATCAGCCCCAGCATTTT,CASSIAGWNQPQHF
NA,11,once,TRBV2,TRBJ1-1,TGTGCCAGCCCGGTGAACACTGAAGCTTTCTTT,CASPVNTEAFF
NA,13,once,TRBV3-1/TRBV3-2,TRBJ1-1,TGTGCCAGCAGCCAACGAGGGCGGACTGAAGCTTTCTTT,CASSQRGRTEAFF
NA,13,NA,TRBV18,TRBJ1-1,TGTGCCAGCTCAGCCGAACAGAACACTGAAGCTTTCTTT,CASSAEQNTEAFF